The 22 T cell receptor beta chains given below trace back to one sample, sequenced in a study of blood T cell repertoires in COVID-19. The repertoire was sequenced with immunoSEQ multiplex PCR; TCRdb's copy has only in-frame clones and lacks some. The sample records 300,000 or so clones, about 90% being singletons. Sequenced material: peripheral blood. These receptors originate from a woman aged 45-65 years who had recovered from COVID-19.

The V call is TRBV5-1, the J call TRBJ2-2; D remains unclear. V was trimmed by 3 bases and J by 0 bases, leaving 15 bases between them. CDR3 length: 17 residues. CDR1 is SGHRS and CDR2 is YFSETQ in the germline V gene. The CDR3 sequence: CASSWAPPDPNTGELFF. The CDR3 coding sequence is TGCGCCAGCAGCTGGGCCCCCCCTGACCCGAACACCGGGGAGCTGTTTTTT.

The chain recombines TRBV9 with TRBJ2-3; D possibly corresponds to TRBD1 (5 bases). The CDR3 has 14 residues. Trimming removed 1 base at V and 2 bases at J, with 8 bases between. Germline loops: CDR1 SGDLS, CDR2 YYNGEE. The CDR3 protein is CASSVQGATDTQYF. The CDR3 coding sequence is TGTGCCAGCAGCGTACAAGGGGCCACAGATACGCAGTATTTT. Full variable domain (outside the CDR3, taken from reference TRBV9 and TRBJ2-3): DSGVTQTPKHLITATGQRVTLRCSPRSGDLSVYWYQQSLDQGLQFLIQYYNGEERAKGNILERFSAQQFPDLHSELNLSSLELGDSALYFCASSVQGATDTQYFGPGTRLTVL.

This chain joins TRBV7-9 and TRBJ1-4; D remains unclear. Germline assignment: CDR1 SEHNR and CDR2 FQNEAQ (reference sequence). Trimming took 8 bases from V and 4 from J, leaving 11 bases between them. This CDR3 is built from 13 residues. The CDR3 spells CASAGRNNEKLFF. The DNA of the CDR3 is TGTGCCAGCGCGGGCAGGAATAATGAAAAACTGTTTTTT.

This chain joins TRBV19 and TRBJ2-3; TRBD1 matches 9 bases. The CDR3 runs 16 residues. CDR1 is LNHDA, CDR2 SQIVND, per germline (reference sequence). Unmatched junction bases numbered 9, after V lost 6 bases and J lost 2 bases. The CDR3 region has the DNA TGTGCCAGTAGGACACCGGGACAGGGAAACACAGATACGCAGTATTTT. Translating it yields CASRTPGQGNTDTQYF.

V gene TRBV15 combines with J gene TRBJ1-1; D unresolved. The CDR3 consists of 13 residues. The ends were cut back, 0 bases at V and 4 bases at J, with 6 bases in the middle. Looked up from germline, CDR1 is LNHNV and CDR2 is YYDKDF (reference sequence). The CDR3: CATSRDVATEAFF. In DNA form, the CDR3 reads TGTGCCACCAGCAGAGATGTAGCCACTGAAGCTTTCTTT.

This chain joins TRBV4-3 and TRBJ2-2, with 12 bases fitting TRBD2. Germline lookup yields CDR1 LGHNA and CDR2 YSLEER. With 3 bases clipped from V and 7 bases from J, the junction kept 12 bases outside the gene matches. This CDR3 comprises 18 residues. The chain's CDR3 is CASSHELLAGGYNGELFF. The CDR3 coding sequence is TGCGCCAGCAGCCACGAATTACTAGCGGGAGGTTATAACGGGGAGCTGTTTTTT.

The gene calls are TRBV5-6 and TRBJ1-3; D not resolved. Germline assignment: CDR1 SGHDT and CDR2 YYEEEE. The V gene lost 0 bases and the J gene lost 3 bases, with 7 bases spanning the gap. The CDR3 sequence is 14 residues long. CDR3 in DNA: TGTGCCAGCAGCTTGGGAACTAATGGAAACACCATATATTTT. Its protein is CASSLGTNGNTIYF. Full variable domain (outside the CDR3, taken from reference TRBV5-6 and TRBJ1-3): DAGVTQSPTHLIKTRGQQVTLRCSPKSGHDTVSWYQQALGQGPQFIFQYYEEEERQRGNFPDRFSGHQFPNYSSELNVNALLLGDSALYLCASSLGTNGNTIYFGEGSWLTVV.

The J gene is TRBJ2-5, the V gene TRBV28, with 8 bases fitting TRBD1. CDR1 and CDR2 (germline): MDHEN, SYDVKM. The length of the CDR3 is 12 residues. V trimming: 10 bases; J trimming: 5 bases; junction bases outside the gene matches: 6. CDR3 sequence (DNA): TGTGCCACCCGGACAGGGTCCGAGACCCAGTACTTC. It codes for CATRTGSETQYF.

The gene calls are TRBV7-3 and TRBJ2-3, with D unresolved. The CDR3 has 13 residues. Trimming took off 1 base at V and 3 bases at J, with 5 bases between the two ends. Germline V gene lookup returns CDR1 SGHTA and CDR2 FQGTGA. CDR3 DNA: TGTGCCAGCAGCTTAAGTCAGACAGATACGCAGTATTTT. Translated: CASSLSQTDTQYF.

The CDR3 region is CASSSGSSNQPQHF. The DNA of the CDR3 is TGTGCCAGCAGCTCCGGGTCTAGCAATCAGCCCCAGCATTTT. This chain connects TRBV5-8 to TRBJ1-5; no clear D gene. Germline V CDR1 and CDR2: SGHTS, YDEGEE. The CDR3 is made up of 14 amino acids. V was trimmed by 3 bases and J by 0 bases, leaving 7 bases between them.

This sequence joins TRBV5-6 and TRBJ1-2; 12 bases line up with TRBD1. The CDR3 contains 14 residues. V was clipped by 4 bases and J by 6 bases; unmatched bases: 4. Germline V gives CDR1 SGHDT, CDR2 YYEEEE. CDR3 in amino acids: CASSPGQGADGYTF. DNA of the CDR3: TGTGCCAGCAGCCCGGGACAGGGGGCGGATGGCTACACCTTC.

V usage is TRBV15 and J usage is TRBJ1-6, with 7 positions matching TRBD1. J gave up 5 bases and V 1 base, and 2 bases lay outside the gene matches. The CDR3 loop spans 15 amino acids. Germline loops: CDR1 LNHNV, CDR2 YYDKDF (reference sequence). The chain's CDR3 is CATSRVTGHNSPLHF. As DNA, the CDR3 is TGTGCCACCAGCAGAGTGACAGGGCATAATTCACCCCTCCACTTT.

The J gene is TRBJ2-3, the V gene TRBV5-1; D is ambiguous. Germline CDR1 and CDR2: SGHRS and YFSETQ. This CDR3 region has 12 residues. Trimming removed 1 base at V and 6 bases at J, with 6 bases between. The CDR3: CASSLNSDTQYF. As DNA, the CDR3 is TGCGCCAGCAGCTTGAACAGTGATACGCAGTATTTT.

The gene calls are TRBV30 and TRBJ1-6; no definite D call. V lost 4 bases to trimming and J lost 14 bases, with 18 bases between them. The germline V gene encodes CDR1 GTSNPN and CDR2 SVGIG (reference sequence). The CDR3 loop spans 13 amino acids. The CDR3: CAWTNVPATTLHF. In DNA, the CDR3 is TGTGCCTGGACCAACGTCCCAGCCACTACCCTCCACTTT.

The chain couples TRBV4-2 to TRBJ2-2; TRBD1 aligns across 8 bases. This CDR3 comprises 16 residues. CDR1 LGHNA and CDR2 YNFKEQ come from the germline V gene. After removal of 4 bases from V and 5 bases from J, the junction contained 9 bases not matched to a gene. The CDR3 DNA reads TGTGCCAGCAGCCGGACCAGGGGGCTGGTTACCGGGGAGCTGTTTTTT. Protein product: CASSRTRGLVTGELFF.

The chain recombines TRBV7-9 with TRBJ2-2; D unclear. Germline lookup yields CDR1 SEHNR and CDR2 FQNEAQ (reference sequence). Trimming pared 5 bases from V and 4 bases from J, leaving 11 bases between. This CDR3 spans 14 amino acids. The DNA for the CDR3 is TGTGCCAGCAGCCCTGACACTGTCACCGGGGAGCTGTTTTTT. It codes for CASSPDTVTGELFF.

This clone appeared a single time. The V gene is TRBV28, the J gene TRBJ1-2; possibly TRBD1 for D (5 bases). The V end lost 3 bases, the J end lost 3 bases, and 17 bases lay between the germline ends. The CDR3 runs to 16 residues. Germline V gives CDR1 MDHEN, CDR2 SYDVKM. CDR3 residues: CASSFDESGSYYGYTF. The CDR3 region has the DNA TGTGCCAGCAGTTTCGACGAATCAGGGTCCTACTATGGCTACACCTTC.

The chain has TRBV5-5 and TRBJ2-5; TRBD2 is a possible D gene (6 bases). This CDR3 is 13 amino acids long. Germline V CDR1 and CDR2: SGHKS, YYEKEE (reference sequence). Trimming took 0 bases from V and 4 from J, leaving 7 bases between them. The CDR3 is CASSLVGGETQYF. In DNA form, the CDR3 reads TGTGCCAGCAGCTTGGTCGGGGGAGAGACCCAGTACTTC.

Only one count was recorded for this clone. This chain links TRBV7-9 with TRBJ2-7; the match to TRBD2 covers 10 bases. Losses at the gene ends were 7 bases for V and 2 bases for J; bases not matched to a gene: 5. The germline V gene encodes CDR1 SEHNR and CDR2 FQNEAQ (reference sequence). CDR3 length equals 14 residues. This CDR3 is CASTLAGVAYEQYF. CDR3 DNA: TGTGCCAGCACCCTAGCGGGAGTAGCCTACGAGCAGTACTTC.

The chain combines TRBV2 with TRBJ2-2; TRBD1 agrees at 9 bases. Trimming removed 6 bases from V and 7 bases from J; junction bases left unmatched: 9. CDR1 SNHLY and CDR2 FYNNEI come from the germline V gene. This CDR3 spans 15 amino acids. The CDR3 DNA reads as TGTGCCAGCAGAGGTACAGGGGGCGGGATCGGGGAGCTGTTTTTT. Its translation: CASRGTGGGIGELFF.

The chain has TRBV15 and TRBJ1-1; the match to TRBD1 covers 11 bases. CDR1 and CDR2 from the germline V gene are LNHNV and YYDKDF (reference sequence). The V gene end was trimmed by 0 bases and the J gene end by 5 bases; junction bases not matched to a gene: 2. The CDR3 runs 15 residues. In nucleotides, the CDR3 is TGTGCCACCAGCAGAGAGGGGACAGGGGGTACTGAAGCTTTCTTT. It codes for CATSREGTGGTEAFF.

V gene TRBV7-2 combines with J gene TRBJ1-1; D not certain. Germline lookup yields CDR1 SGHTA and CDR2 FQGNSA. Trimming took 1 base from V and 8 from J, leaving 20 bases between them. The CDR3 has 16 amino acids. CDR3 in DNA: TGTGCCAGCAGCTTAGGGGAGTTAGGACGACGGTCAGAAGCTTTCTTT. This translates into CASSLGELGRRSEAFF.